Listed here are 23 T cell receptor beta chains from one sample, sequenced in a study of CD8 T cells in Susac syndrome. With random hexamers, about 0.45 to 1 ug RNA was reverse transcribed. Each CDR3 protein gets one entry after TCRdb re-called the immunoSEQ multiplex PCR reads with MiXCR. The repertoire holds 180,000 or so distinct CDR3 sequences, with about 95% as singletons. Sequenced input: CD4+ T cells from PBMCs. The receptors were gathered from a human donor in good health.

This clonotype was detected once. This chain uses TRBV7-2 with TRBJ2-7; 7 bases align to TRBD1. CDR3 length: 15 amino acids. J gave up 0 bases and V 5 bases, and 7 bases lay outside the gene matches. Germline V gene lookup returns CDR1 SGHTA and CDR2 FQGNSA. The CDR3 reads CASSPDRAGSYEQYF. CDR3 DNA: TGTGCCAGCAGCCCCGACAGGGCCGGCTCCTACGAGCAGTACTTC.

CDR3 in amino acids: CASSPSPGPGNIQYF. CDR3 coding DNA: TGCGCCAGCAGCCCAAGCCCGGGGCCGGGAAACATTCAGTACTTC. This chain uses TRBV4-3 with TRBJ2-4; tentatively, D is TRBD1 or TRBD2 (5 bases each). The CDR3 loop spans 15 amino acids. V was clipped by 4 bases and J by 6 bases, with 16 bases between them. Germline CDR1 and CDR2: LGHNA and YSLEER.

The rearrangement uses TRBV28 and TRBJ2-4; tentatively, D is TRBD1 (5 bases). The germline V gene has CDR1 MDHEN and CDR2 SYDVKM. The length of the CDR3 is 11 residues. Trimming took off 2 bases at V and 9 bases at J, with 5 bases between the two ends. CDR3 nucleotides: TGTGCCAGCAGTTTAAGGGGCATTCAGTACTTC. It codes for CASSLRGIQYF.

The chain combines TRBV30 with TRBJ1-5; TRBD1 agrees at 7 bases. V lost 4 bases, J lost 2 bases, and 5 bases stayed unmatched. Germline values: CDR1 GTSNPN, CDR2 SVGIG (reference sequence). The CDR3 is 14 amino acids. The CDR3 loop is CAWTRDRGNQPQHF. The CDR3 bases are TGTGCCTGGACGCGAGACAGGGGCAATCAGCCCCAGCATTTT.

This chain joins TRBV9 and TRBJ2-1, with D perhaps matching TRBD1 or TRBD2 (6 bases each). V was pared by 1 base and J by 10 bases, with 12 bases between. The CDR3 consists of 13 residues. The germline V gene encodes CDR1 SGDLS and CDR2 YYNGEE. This CDR3 reads CASSVRPGAEQFF. The CDR3 region has the DNA TGTGCCAGCAGCGTACGCCCGGGGGCCGAGCAGTTCTTC.

This chain uses TRBV15 with TRBJ2-7; 7 bases are a match to TRBD1. From germline, CDR1 is LNHNV and CDR2 YYDKDF (reference sequence). CDR3 length: 14 amino acids. Germline trimming cut 3 bases from V and 2 bases from J; bases unmatched to any gene: 4. CDR3 sequence reads: CATSSGTVAYEQYF. CDR3 DNA sequence: TGTGCCACCAGCAGCGGGACAGTAGCCTACGAGCAGTACTTC.

V is TRBV27 and J is TRBJ2-7; D unclear. V lost 5 bases and J 6 bases, leaving 26 bases between the germline ends. The CDR3 length is 17 residues. From germline, CDR1 is MNHEY and CDR2 SMNVEV (reference sequence). CDR3 nucleotide sequence: TGTGCCAGCAGTCAACGAAGAACGGGCGAAACAGTACCCGAGCAGTACTTC. This gives the protein CASSQRRTGETVPEQYF.

V and J are TRBV29-1 and TRBJ2-7; weak D call: TRBD2 (6 bases). V dropped 4 bases and J dropped 7 bases, with 11 bases sitting between them. The CDR3 runs 11 residues. Per germline, CDR1 SQVTM and CDR2 ANQGSEA. The CDR3 DNA reads as TGCAGCGTTGGGGGTGCGGGAGAGCAGTACTTC. Amino acids: CSVGGAGEQYF.

V is TRBV7-6 and J is TRBJ2-4; 8 positions match TRBD1. V shed 5 bases, J shed 0 bases, and the junction held 6 bases outside the gene matches. The CDR3 has 16 amino acids. Germline values: CDR1 SGHVS, CDR2 FNYEAQ. Written as DNA, the CDR3 is TGTGCCAGCAGCCCGAGACAGGGGCTAGCCAAAAACATTCAGTACTTC. Encoded protein: CASSPRQGLAKNIQYF.

CDR3 nucleotides: TGTGCCAGCAGCGTAGGTCCGGGGGCGGGAAAAACTGAAGCTTTCTTT. Its translation: CASSVGPGAGKTEAFF. This sequence joins TRBV9 and TRBJ1-1; D perhaps matches TRBD1 (6 bases). Trimming cost V 0 bases and J 5 bases, with 17 bases left between them. The CDR3 is 16 amino acids. Looked up from germline, CDR1 is SGDLS and CDR2 is YYNGEE.

V and J are TRBV29-1 and TRBJ1-2; D gene unclear. V lost 3 bases and J lost 6, with 8 bases in between. CDR1 SQVTM and CDR2 ANQGSEA come from the germline V gene. This CDR3 has 11 residues. The chain's CDR3 is CSVDGGNGYTF. The CDR3 DNA reads TGCAGCGTTGACGGCGGCAATGGCTACACCTTC. Together with reference TRBV29-1 and TRBJ1-2, the CDR3 gives the full variable domain: SAVISQKPSRDICQRGTSLTIQCQVDSQVTMMFWYRQQPGQSLTLIATANQGSEATYESGFVIDKFPISRPNLTFSTLTVSNMSPEDSSIYLCSVDGGNGYTFGSGTRLTVV.

V is TRBV20-1 and J is TRBJ2-1; D is perhaps TRBD1 (5 bases). The length of the CDR3 is 15 residues. Germline CDR1 and CDR2: DFQATT and SNEGSKA (reference sequence). V shed 3 bases and J shed 4 bases, with 16 bases lying between them. The CDR3 loop reads CSASKGVLRYNEQFF. In DNA, the CDR3 is TGCAGTGCTAGTAAAGGGGTTCTTCGGTACAATGAGCAGTTCTTC.

The gene calls are TRBV23-1 and TRBJ1-1; no clear D gene. TRBV23-1 is filed as an ORF, its function uncertain. The CDR3 has 18 residues. V dropped 0 bases and J dropped 1 base, with 18 bases sitting between them. This chain's CDR3 is CASSQSSRNCMWNTEAFF. The CDR3 region has the DNA TGCGCCAGCAGTCAATCGTCCAGGAATTGCATGTGGAACACTGAAGCTTTCTTT.

V and J are TRBV20-1 and TRBJ1-4, with 8 bases lining up with TRBD1. This CDR3 has 13 amino acids. V lost 3 bases to trimming and J lost 3 bases; unmatched junction nucleotides: 0. The germline CDR1 and CDR2 sequences are DFQATT and SNEGSKA (reference sequence). The CDR3 nucleotides read TGCAGTGCTAGGACAGGGGCTAATGAAAAACTGTTTTTT. It translates to CSARTGANEKLFF.

The V and J genes are TRBV12-3 or TRBV12-4 and TRBJ1-1; D gene uncertain. V lost 10 bases and J lost 0, with 12 bases in between. The CDR3 spans 13 residues. Here the CDR3 DNA reads TGTGCCACCACGAGGGAAGTGAACACTGAAGCTTTCTTT. Translated, it gives CATTREVNTEAFF.

The chain has TRBV20-1 and TRBJ2-5; D is uncertain. Germline V gene lookup returns CDR1 DFQATT and CDR2 SNEGSKA (reference sequence). The CDR3 length is 15 residues. V gave up 3 bases and J gave up 2 bases, with 16 bases separating them. The CDR3 coding sequence is TGCAGTGCTAGCCAGTTTGGGCTTCCTCAAGAGACCCAGTACTTC. Translating it yields CSASQFGLPQETQYF.

The chain couples TRBV23-1 to TRBJ2-5, with no clear D. TRBV23-1 carries the ORF label, with uncertain function. The CDR3 consists of 15 residues. V was trimmed by 2 bases and J by 1 base, leaving 11 bases between them. The CDR3 nucleotides are TGCGCCAGCAGTCAAACGGCCAGCGCCCAAGAGACCCAGTACTTC. Translation: CASSQTASAQETQYF.

This chain joins TRBV27 and TRBJ2-3; tentatively, D is TRBD2 (6 bases). V shed 8 bases and J shed 3 bases, with 18 bases lying between them. The CDR3 has 15 amino acids. CDR1 and CDR2 from the germline V gene are MNHEY and SMNVEV (reference sequence). Written as DNA, the CDR3 is TGTGCCAGCCCCTCGTCGGGGGAAAAAACAGATACGCAGTATTTT. Translating gives CASPSSGEKTDTQYF.

CDR3 loop: CASSLRAGAMAYNEQFF. The CDR3 DNA follows: TGTGCCAGCAGCTTACGGGCAGGGGCTATGGCCTACAATGAGCAGTTCTTC. The V call is TRBV7-3, the J call TRBJ2-1, with D perhaps matching TRBD1 (6 bases). CDR3 length: 17 amino acids. Germline loops: CDR1 SGHTA, CDR2 FQGTGA. V shed 2 bases and J shed 2 bases, with 16 bases lying between them.

The chain employs TRBV20-1 and TRBJ2-3; 11 bases agree with TRBD2. Trimming at V came to 4 bases and at J to 12 bases, leaving 9 bases not matched to a gene. Looked up from germline, CDR1 is DFQATT and CDR2 is SNEGSKA (reference sequence). The CDR3 is 13 amino acids. The CDR3 region has the DNA TGCAGTGCTACCGAGACTAGCGGGAAACCCCAGTATTTT. Its translation is CSATETSGKPQYF.

This clonotype was seen once. The J gene is TRBJ2-2, the V gene TRBV3-1; a possible D gene is TRBD1 (6 bases). The length of the CDR3 is 15 residues. Trimming took 1 base from V and 3 from J, leaving 9 bases between them. Germline CDR1 and CDR2: LGHDT and YNNKEL (reference sequence). CDR3 DNA: TGTGCCAGCAGCCAAGGGGGGCGGTACACCGGGGAGCTGTTTTTT. Encoded protein: CASSQGGRYTGELFF.

The genes are TRBV13 and TRBJ2-1, with D possibly matching TRBD2 (6 bases). V was trimmed by 8 bases and J by 4 bases, leaving 12 bases between them. The CDR3 totals 13 residues. Per the germline V gene, CDR1 is PRHDT and CDR2 is FYEKMQ (reference sequence). The chain's CDR3 is CASAGTAYNEQFF. The CDR3 DNA is TGTGCCAGCGCCGGGACTGCTTACAATGAGCAGTTCTTC. Filled out from reference TRBV13 and TRBJ2-1, the complete variable domain reads AAGVIQSPRHLIKEKRETATLKCYPIPRHDTVYWYQQGPGQDPQFLISFYEKMQSDKGSIPDRFSAQQFSDYHSELNMSSLELGDSALYFCASAGTAYNEQFFGPGTRLTVL.

The V gene is TRBV27, the J gene TRBJ2-1, with D unclear. This CDR3 contains 15 residues. The germline gives CDR1 MNHEY, CDR2 SMNVEV (reference sequence). The V gene lost 2 bases and the J gene lost 6 bases, with 14 bases spanning the gap. CDR3 region: CASSLGSRLINEQFF. The CDR3 DNA reads as TGTGCCAGCAGTTTAGGGTCCCGACTCATCAATGAGCAGTTCTTC.